The next 23 T cell receptor beta chains were all read from a single sample in a study of radiotherapy plus CTLA-4 blockade in lung cancer. Assay: immunoSEQ multiplex PCR; the TCRdb copy retains only in-frame clones and omits some. In the table there are approximately 83,000 clones, under 80% of which are singletons. Specimen: peripheral blood, collected from a patient treated with radiotherapy plus ipilimumab. These receptors were collected from a human donor with non-small cell lung cancer who had a partial response to radiotherapy plus ipilimumab. Some clones in this sample may be carry-over from other donors' samples.

The J gene is TRBJ2-7, the V gene TRBV6-1; D not certain. The V gene's germline CDR1 is MNHNS and CDR2 SASEGT. The germline V and J ends were trimmed by 8 bases and 3 bases, with 8 bases remaining between them. CDR3 length: 11 residues. As DNA, the CDR3 is TGTGCCAGCTCCGTATTCTACGAGCAGTACTTC. Protein product: CASSVFYEQYF.

The V gene is TRBV6-5, the J gene TRBJ2-3; D possibly corresponds to TRBD1 (6 bases). Trimming stripped 6 bases from V and 6 bases from J, with 10 bases between. In germline, CDR1 is MNHEY, CDR2 SVGAGI. This CDR3 region has 12 residues. This chain's CDR3 is CASRQGRDTQYF. CDR3 bases: TGTGCCAGCAGACAGGGACGTGATACGCAGTATTTT.

The gene calls are TRBV29-1 and TRBJ2-1; 10 bases agree with TRBD2. Germline loops: CDR1 SQVTM, CDR2 ANQGSEA. Germline trimming cut 8 bases from V and 10 bases from J; bases unmatched to any gene: 8. The CDR3 has 12 residues. CDR3 amino acids: CSSVAGGREQFF. DNA for the CDR3: TGCAGCTCAGTAGCGGGGGGCCGCGAGCAGTTCTTC.

The chain combines TRBV5-8 with TRBJ2-7; 7 bases map to TRBD1. The J segment lost 2 bases and the V segment lost 3 bases, leaving 2 bases of the junction unmatched. The CDR3 is made up of 13 amino acids. Germline assignment: CDR1 SGHTS and CDR2 YDEGEE. The CDR3 region has the DNA TGTGCCAGCAGCTGGGACAGAACCTACGAGCAGTACTTC. This sequence encodes CASSWDRTYEQYF.

The chain carries TRBV5-3 and TRBJ1-4, with a possible D match to TRBD1 (6 bases). TRBV5-3 is placed among ORFs of uncertain function. V was cut by 2 bases and J by 3 bases, with 14 bases left in between. The CDR3 sequence is 16 residues long. In nucleotides, the CDR3 is TGTGCCAGAAGCTTATATAACAGGGTGGCTAATGAAAAACTGTTTTTT. Residues: CARSLYNRVANEKLFF.

The rearrangement uses TRBV2 and TRBJ2-1; 10 bases agree with TRBD1. This CDR3 contains 15 residues. Trimming cost V 3 bases and J 4 bases; bases outside gene matches: 3. Germline values: CDR1 SNHLY, CDR2 FYNNEI. The chain's CDR3 is CASSDGTGVYNEQFF. CDR3 in DNA: TGTGCCAGCAGTGATGGGACAGGGGTTTACAATGAGCAGTTCTTC.

This clone was counted only a few times. This chain connects TRBV7-7 to TRBJ2-2, with 9 bases fitting TRBD1. Germline trimming cut 5 bases from V and 0 bases from J; bases unmatched to any gene: 4. This CDR3 has 16 residues. CDR1 and CDR2 (germline): SSHAT, FNYEAQ (reference sequence). The CDR3 DNA follows: TGTGCCAGCAGCCCAGGGACAGGGACGAACACCGGGGAGCTGTTTTTT. This sequence encodes CASSPGTGTNTGELFF.

This sequence joins TRBV2 and TRBJ1-5; D remains unclear. The CDR3 contains 14 residues. Germline loops: CDR1 SNHLY, CDR2 FYNNEI. Deletions cut 4 bases from V and 0 bases from J, with 7 bases between. CDR3: CASSVVTSNQPQHF. The CDR3 coding sequence is TGTGCCAGCAGTGTAGTCACTAGCAATCAGCCCCAGCATTTT.

The chain is built from TRBV2 and TRBJ2-3; 10 bases map to TRBD1. V was clipped by 9 bases and J by 3 bases; unmatched bases: 12. CDR3 length: 16 amino acids. CDR1 and CDR2 from the germline V gene are SNHLY and FYNNEI. CDR3 region: CASQIPGQGTTDTQYF. The CDR3 DNA reads TGTGCCAGTCAAATCCCGGGACAGGGGACGACAGATACGCAGTATTTT. Full variable domain (missing parts from reference TRBV2 and TRBJ2-3): EPEVTQTPSHQVTQMGQEVILRCVPISNHLYFYWYRQILGQKVEFLVSFYNNEISEKSEIFDDQFSVERPDGSNFTLKIRSTKLEDSAMYFCASQIPGQGTTDTQYFGPGTRLTVL.

This clone was detected only a few times. The CDR3 region has the DNA TGTGCCAGCAGCTTAGGGGGGGTAGCGGCCCCCCAAGAGACCCAGTACTTC. This translates into CASSLGGVAAPQETQYF. The V gene is TRBV7-9, the J gene TRBJ2-5, with D perhaps TRBD2 (6 bases). The CDR3 totals 17 residues. CDR1 and CDR2 from the germline V gene are SEHNR and FQNEAQ (reference sequence). V was cut by 1 base and J by 1 base, with 16 bases left in between.

This chain uses TRBV4-3 with TRBJ1-4, with D perhaps matching TRBD1 (5 bases). The germline V and J ends were trimmed by 1 base and 3 bases, with 9 bases remaining between them. Germline loops: CDR1 LGHNA, CDR2 YSLEER. This CDR3 is built from 15 residues. The CDR3 region is CASSQATAPNEKLFF. In DNA form, the CDR3 reads TGCGCCAGCAGCCAAGCGACAGCCCCTAATGAAAAACTGTTTTTT.

The genes are TRBV7-2 and TRBJ2-7; no clear D gene. Germline V gene sequence: CDR1 SGHTA, CDR2 FQGNSA. Trimming pared 0 bases from V and 2 bases from J, leaving 5 bases between. This CDR3 has 13 residues. The CDR3 is CASSLAGTYEQYF. The CDR3 nucleotides read TGTGCCAGCAGCTTAGCGGGCACCTACGAGCAGTACTTC.

This clone was recorded only once. This chain links TRBV6-1 with TRBJ1-5, with 11 positions matching TRBD1. Germline V gene lookup returns CDR1 MNHNS and CDR2 SASEGT. This CDR3 region has 15 residues. J gave up 5 bases and V 7 bases, and 7 bases lay outside the gene matches. The CDR3 protein is CASNGQGALYQPQHF. CDR3 sequence (DNA): TGTGCCAGCAACGGACAGGGGGCATTGTATCAGCCCCAGCATTTT.

The gene calls are TRBV7-3 and TRBJ2-7, with 7 bases that match TRBD2. There are 16 residues in the CDR3. Germline CDR1 SGHTA, CDR2 FQGTGA. The V gene end was trimmed by 5 bases and the J gene end by 2 bases; junction bases not matched to a gene: 12. The CDR3 DNA reads TGTGCCAGCAGCCCTCCTGGGCTAGCGGTCCCCTACGAGCAGTACTTC. Protein sequence: CASSPPGLAVPYEQYF.

The V gene is TRBV5-1, the J gene TRBJ2-3; 9 bases fit TRBD2. Germline CDR1 and CDR2: SGHRS and YFSETQ. The CDR3 extends over 15 amino acids. Unmatched junction bases numbered 0, after V lost 1 base and J lost 0 bases. In DNA, the CDR3 is TGCGCCAGCAGCTTGACTAGCGGGAGCACAGATACGCAGTATTTT. Encoded protein: CASSLTSGSTDTQYF.

This clone was detected once. This chain's CDR3 is CASSLGVAGGYNEQFF. Written as DNA, the CDR3 is TGTGCCAGCAGCCTCGGGGTAGCGGGAGGGTACAATGAGCAGTTCTTC. The chain employs TRBV7-3 and TRBJ2-1; 11 positions match TRBD2. The trim removed 5 bases at V and 4 bases at J, leaving 7 bases unmatched. The CDR3 has 16 residues. Germline CDR1 is SGHTA and CDR2 is FQGTGA.

The chain has TRBV28 and TRBJ2-1, with 9 bases aligning to TRBD1. Trimming cost V 6 bases and J 0 bases; bases outside gene matches: 3. The CDR3 is 15 residues long. CDR1 is MDHEN and CDR2 is SYDVKM in the germline V gene. CDR3 nucleotide sequence: TGTGCCAGCAGATCGGGACAGGGCTCCTACAATGAGCAGTTCTTC. Amino acids: CASRSGQGSYNEQFF.

This chain uses TRBV7-9 with TRBJ2-1; no firm D call. The CDR3 consists of 15 residues. Between the trimmed V and J ends, which lost 5 bases and 1 base, there was a span of 12 bases. Per the germline V gene, CDR1 is SEHNR and CDR2 is FQNEAQ (reference sequence). CDR3 in amino acids: CASSPGLWSYNEQFF. CDR3 DNA sequence: TGTGCCAGCAGCCCCGGTTTATGGTCCTACAATGAGCAGTTCTTC.

J is TRBJ1-6 and V is TRBV28; a weak D match, TRBD1 (5 bases). This CDR3 is built from 15 residues. Germline CDR1 MDHEN, CDR2 SYDVKM. V was pared by 6 bases and J by 6 bases, with 15 bases between. CDR3 sequence (DNA): TGTGCCAGCAGAGACAGTCGTGTAATTAATTCACCCCTCCACTTT. This encodes CASRDSRVINSPLHF.

This clone was recorded a few times. The CDR3 is CASSAPGANTQYF. The CDR3 coding sequence is TGTGCCAGCAGTGCCCCGGGAGCCAATACGCAGTATTTT. The rearrangement uses TRBV2 and TRBJ2-3, with D possibly matching TRBD2 (6 bases). The CDR3 consists of 13 residues. With 4 bases removed from V and 7 bases from J, the gap between germline ends came to 12 bases. Germline V gene lookup returns CDR1 SNHLY and CDR2 FYNNEI.

This clone was seen a few times. The V and J genes are TRBV5-4 and TRBJ2-7, with 8 bases lining up with TRBD1. With V trimmed by 7 bases and J by 5 bases, 11 bases remained unmatched. This CDR3 is 14 amino acids long. Germline CDR1 is SGHNT and CDR2 is YYREEE (reference sequence). The CDR3 DNA sequence: TGTGCCAGCGGTCTCAGGGGGCGCAGCGACGAGCAGTACTTC. Protein product: CASGLRGRSDEQYF.

The table lists this clone with a few counts. The gene calls are TRBV6-5 and TRBJ2-4, with 7 bases fitting TRBD1. Germline V lookup: CDR1 MNHEY, CDR2 SVGAGI. The CDR3 has 13 residues. V shed 5 bases, J shed 6 bases, and the junction held 4 bases outside the gene matches. The CDR3 DNA reads TGTGCCAGCAGTGGGACAGCGCGAAACATTCAGTACTTC. Encoded protein: CASSGTARNIQYF.

The sample holds one count of this clone. This chain links TRBV6-1 with TRBJ2-7, with a weak D call TRBD2 (5 bases). Trimming stripped 6 bases from V and 2 bases from J, with 14 bases between. The CDR3 loop spans 14 amino acids. The germline V gene has CDR1 MNHNS and CDR2 SASEGT. CDR3 protein: CASSFQEAAYEQYF. CDR3 bases: TGTGCCAGCAGCTTCCAGGAGGCCGCCTACGAGCAGTACTTC.